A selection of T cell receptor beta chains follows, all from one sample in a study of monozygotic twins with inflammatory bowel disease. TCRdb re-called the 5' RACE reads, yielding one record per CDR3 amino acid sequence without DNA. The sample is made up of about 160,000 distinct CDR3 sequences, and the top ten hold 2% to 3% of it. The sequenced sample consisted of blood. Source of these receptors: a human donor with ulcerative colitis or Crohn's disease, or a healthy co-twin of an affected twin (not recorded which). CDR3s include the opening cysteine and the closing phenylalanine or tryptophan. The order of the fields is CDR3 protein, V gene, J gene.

CASAQDRATDTQYF	TRBV7-3	TRBJ2-3
CASSLRLAEYQETQYF	TRBV5-1	TRBJ2-5
CSATALINEQFF	TRBV20-1	TRBJ2-1
CASRELSSGSREQFF	TRBV28	TRBJ2-1
CATSRVLGPYNEQFF	TRBV19	TRBJ2-1
CASSFFGQGDSGANVLTF	TRBV28	TRBJ2-6
CASSQRTSGSGGEQFF	TRBV11-3	TRBJ2-1
CASSLLGGTGGGINQPQHF	TRBV28	TRBJ1-5
CASSPGAEEKLFF	TRBV18	TRBJ1-4
CASSPQSGESRYEQYF	TRBV7-2	TRBJ2-7
CSAFPTSGGETQYF	TRBV20-1	TRBJ2-5
CSVPRRMDGYTF	TRBV20-1	TRBJ1-2
CASSSGTSGKQFF	TRBV7-2	TRBJ2-1